Shown below are 27 T cell receptor beta chains from a single sample sequenced in a study of cytomegalovirus exposure and HLA in healthy donors. Libraries were prepared by immunoSEQ multiplex PCR; TCRdb keeps only in-frame clonotypes and omits some of them. Of some 80,000 clones in the sample, 95% to 96% are singletons; the top ten hold approximately 1.4%. The specimen sequenced was PBMCs. All receptors come from a woman aged 18-29 years in good health and CMV-seronegative.

This chain connects TRBV28 to TRBJ1-1; possible D gene TRBD1, 5 bases. With 6 bases removed from V and 11 bases from J, the gap between germline ends came to 13 bases. The CDR3 extends over 11 amino acids. Germline CDR1 is MDHEN and CDR2 is SYDVKM. The CDR3 loop is CASRLTGKAFF. DNA of the CDR3: TGTGCCAGCAGACTAACAGGAAAGGCTTTCTTT.

The chain links TRBV28 to TRBJ2-1, with 10 bases aligning to TRBD2. J gave up 6 bases and V 6 bases, and 8 bases lay outside the gene matches. CDR3 length equals 15 residues. CDR1 is MDHEN and CDR2 is SYDVKM in the germline V gene. The CDR3 protein is CASSPPGLAPNEQFF. CDR3 nucleotide sequence: TGTGCCAGCAGCCCGCCGGGACTAGCGCCCAATGAGCAGTTCTTC.

The chain carries TRBV6-5 and TRBJ1-4; tentatively, D is TRBD1 (6 bases). The V and J ends lost 6 bases and 4 bases respectively, with 9 bases between them. The CDR3 runs to 13 residues. CDR1 is MNHEY, CDR2 SVGAGI, per germline. CDR3 protein: CASRDRHNEKLFF. The CDR3 DNA is TGTGCCAGCAGGGACAGACATAATGAAAAACTGTTTTTT.

The chain recombines TRBV7-9 with TRBJ2-5; perhaps TRBD1 as D (6 bases). V lost 1 base and J lost 5, with 17 bases in between. The CDR3 runs 16 residues. Germline CDR1 SEHNR, CDR2 FQNEAQ (reference sequence). The CDR3 here is CASSLGRGSLGETQYF. For the CDR3, the DNA is TGTGCCAGCAGCTTAGGAAGGGGGTCCCTAGGGGAGACCCAGTACTTC.

This sequence joins TRBV19 and TRBJ2-7, with 11 bases matching TRBD2. Germline V gene sequence: CDR1 LNHDA, CDR2 SQIVND (reference sequence). V was clipped by 2 bases and J by 5 bases; unmatched bases: 5. This CDR3 comprises 15 residues. The CDR3 DNA reads as TGTGCCAGTAGTATATACTTGACTAGCGGGGACGAGCAGTACTTC. This translates into CASSIYLTSGDEQYF.

J is TRBJ2-7 and V is TRBV7-6; possible D gene TRBD2, 5 bases. Germline loops: CDR1 SGHVS, CDR2 FNYEAQ. V dropped 3 bases and J dropped 5 bases, with 8 bases sitting between them. This CDR3 has 12 residues. CDR3 DNA sequence: TGTGCCAGCAGCTTTCGGGGTCACGAGCAGTACTTC. It specifies CASSFRGHEQYF.

This rearrangement joins TRBV9 to TRBJ2-3, with a possible D match to TRBD1 (6 bases). CDR3 length equals 15 residues. V shed 3 bases and J shed 2 bases, with 13 bases lying between them. Germline V gene data show CDR1 as SGDLS and CDR2 as YYNGEE. CDR3 DNA sequence: TGTGCCAGCAGCGGGCTGGGGGCCTTCACAGATACGCAGTATTTT. Amino acid sequence: CASSGLGAFTDTQYF.

The chain couples TRBV5-4 to TRBJ1-4, with 9 bases matching TRBD1. Germline V CDR1 and CDR2: SGHNT, YYREEE (reference sequence). Unmatched junction bases numbered 4, after V lost 5 bases and J lost 5 bases. The CDR3 is 14 amino acids. The CDR3 coding sequence is TGTGCCAGCAGTGACGGGACAGGGAATGAAAAACTGTTTTTT. This sequence encodes CASSDGTGNEKLFF.

The J gene is TRBJ1-2, the V gene TRBV30; the D gene is possibly TRBD1 (6 bases). The V gene lost 0 bases and the J gene lost 8 bases, with 19 bases spanning the gap. Germline V gene lookup returns CDR1 GTSNPN and CDR2 SVGIG (reference sequence). This CDR3 is built from 15 residues. The CDR3 DNA follows: TGTGCCTGGAGTGTCTTCGACAGGTCAGGTCTGGGCTACACCTTC. Its translation: CAWSVFDRSGLGYTF. The variable domain in full, completed from reference TRBV30 and TRBJ1-2, reads SQTIHQWPATLVQPVGSPLSLECTVEGTSNPNLYWYRQAAGRGLQLLFYSVGIGQISSEVPQNLSASRPQDRQFILSSKKLLLSDSGFYLCAWSVFDRSGLGYTFGSGTRLTVV.

This rearrangement joins TRBV27 to TRBJ2-1; D might be TRBD2 (6 bases). CDR1 MNHEY and CDR2 SMNVEV come from the germline V gene (reference sequence). This CDR3 spans 18 amino acids. V lost 6 bases to trimming and J lost 5 bases, with 26 bases between them. The CDR3, as DNA: TGTGCCAGCAGACTACAGGTACTCTCGGGACTGGGGGACAATGAGCAGTTCTTC. It codes for CASRLQVLSGLGDNEQFF.

This chain connects TRBV6-5 to TRBJ2-1, with a weak D call TRBD2 (6 bases). The CDR3 contains 11 residues. Germline V lookup: CDR1 MNHEY, CDR2 SVGAGI. The V gene lost 6 bases and the J gene lost 9 bases, with 9 bases spanning the gap. As DNA, the CDR3 is TGTGCCAGCAGGGGGGGAGGTGAGCAGTTCTTC. Translation: CASRGGGEQFF.

This rearrangement joins TRBV19 to TRBJ2-2; 9 bases are a match to TRBD1. CDR1 and CDR2 (germline): LNHDA, SQIVND (reference sequence). The V segment lost 8 bases and the J segment 0 bases; nucleotides outside the gene matches: 1. The CDR3 is 14 amino acids. The DNA of the CDR3 is TGTGCCAGTGGGACAGGGCCGAACACCGGGGAGCTGTTTTTT. As protein: CASGTGPNTGELFF.

The chain recombines TRBV10-3 with TRBJ1-5, with 8 bases lining up with TRBD1. Germline CDR1 reads ENHRY; CDR2 reads SYGVKD. The V gene end was trimmed by 0 bases and the J gene end by 6 bases; junction bases not matched to a gene: 10. CDR3 size: 17 residues. CDR3 coding DNA: TGTGCCATCAGTGAGTCGACAGGGACAGGAAATACTCAGCCCCAGCATTTT. Its protein product is CAISESTGTGNTQPQHF.

The rearrangement uses TRBV7-9 and TRBJ1-4; no definite D call. V lost 5 bases to trimming and J lost 0 bases, with 10 bases between them. The CDR3 sequence is 15 residues long. Germline CDR1 and CDR2: SEHNR and FQNEAQ (reference sequence). CDR3 sequence (DNA): TGTGCCAGCAGCATCACTCGATCAACTAATGAAAAACTGTTTTTT. Translation: CASSITRSTNEKLFF.

This rearrangement joins TRBV18 to TRBJ2-3; 9 nucleotides line up with TRBD2. This CDR3 has 16 residues. V dropped 5 bases and J dropped 4; count of bases not matched to a gene: 10. Germline V gene lookup returns CDR1 KGHSH and CDR2 LQKENI. The CDR3 protein is CASSGSGTSRADTQYF. DNA of the CDR3: TGTGCCAGCTCAGGATCCGGGACTAGCAGGGCAGATACGCAGTATTTT.

This sequence joins TRBV15 and TRBJ1-3; D unresolved. V lost 3 bases, J lost 4 bases, and 13 bases lay in between. This CDR3 region has 15 residues. CDR1 LNHNV and CDR2 YYDKDF come from the germline V gene (reference sequence). In nucleotides, the CDR3 is TGTGCCACCAGCAGGCGCGGCTCGGGAGGAAACACCATATATTTT. Its protein is CATSRRGSGGNTIYF.

The gene calls are TRBV5-4 and TRBJ1-3; D not certain. The germline CDR1 and CDR2 sequences are SGHNT and YYREEE (reference sequence). CDR3 size: 15 residues. V lost 0 bases, J lost 0 bases, and 7 bases lay in between. The CDR3 loop reads CASSLDFHSGNTIYF. In DNA form, the CDR3 reads TGTGCCAGCAGCTTGGACTTCCACTCTGGAAACACCATATATTTT.

V and J are TRBV6-1 and TRBJ2-5; TRBD1 aligns across 9 bases. Germline CDR1 reads MNHNS; CDR2 reads SASEGT. J was trimmed by 1 base and V by 6 bases; bases with no gene match: 6. This CDR3 spans 15 amino acids. CDR3 region: CASRLTGGGQETQYF. The CDR3, as DNA: TGTGCCAGCAGATTGACAGGGGGTGGCCAAGAGACCCAGTACTTC.

This chain joins TRBV5-1 and TRBJ2-7, with D possibly being TRBD1 (6 bases). V was shortened by 4 bases and J by 0 bases, with 14 bases between the two germline ends. This CDR3 has 15 amino acids. CDR1 and CDR2 from the germline V gene are SGHRS and YFSETQ. CDR3 DNA sequence: TGCGCCAGCAGCACAGGCGACAGGCCCTCCTACGAGCAGTACTTC. Its protein product is CASSTGDRPSYEQYF.

This clone was seen more than once but under ten times. This chain uses TRBV9 with TRBJ1-2; perhaps TRBD1 as D (5 bases). Germline-derived CDR1 and CDR2 are SGDLS and YYNGEE. Trimming took 0 bases from V and 5 from J, leaving 5 bases between them. The CDR3 has 12 amino acids. The DNA for the CDR3 is TGTGCCAGCAGCGTAGAGGGGTATGGCTACACCTTC. Encoded protein: CASSVEGYGYTF.

CDR3 loop: CASSSPKAGASLYEQYF. For the CDR3, the DNA is TGTGCCAGCAGTTCCCCCAAGGCTGGGGCTAGTCTCTACGAGCAGTACTTC. This chain uses TRBV28 with TRBJ2-7; D is possibly TRBD1 (5 bases). With 4 bases removed from V and 3 bases from J, the gap between germline ends came to 22 bases. The CDR3 runs 17 residues. CDR1 and CDR2 from the germline V gene are MDHEN and SYDVKM.

The CDR3 coding sequence is TGTGCCAGCGGGAGGACAGGGAGCTATGGCTACACCTTC. It translates to CASGRTGSYGYTF. V is TRBV19 and J is TRBJ1-2, with TRBD1 matching 8 bases. The CDR3 length is 13 residues. Germline CDR1 and CDR2: LNHDA and SQIVND (reference sequence). V was clipped by 9 bases and J by 4 bases; unmatched bases: 7.

This chain uses TRBV5-4 with TRBJ2-6, with D maybe TRBD1 (5 bases). With 7 bases removed from V and 0 bases from J, the gap between germline ends came to 14 bases. The CDR3 has 16 amino acids. CDR1 SGHNT and CDR2 YYREEE come from the germline V gene (reference sequence). The CDR3 region is CASGAPTSSGANVLTF. The CDR3, as DNA: TGTGCCAGCGGGGCCCCCACCAGCTCTGGGGCCAACGTCCTGACTTTC.

The chain carries TRBV27 and TRBJ1-5; 9 bases line up with TRBD1. From germline, CDR1 is MNHEY and CDR2 SMNVEV (reference sequence). The CDR3 contains 14 residues. J gave up 7 bases and V 5 bases, and 6 bases lay outside the gene matches. The CDR3 DNA follows: TGTGCCAGCAGTCGAACAGGGGGCGTCCAGCCCCAGCATTTT. As protein: CASSRTGGVQPQHF.

The rearrangement uses TRBV10-3 and TRBJ2-7, with D possibly TRBD2 on 6 matching bases. The germline V and J ends were trimmed by 6 bases and 2 bases, with 14 bases remaining between them. CDR1 ENHRY and CDR2 SYGVKD come from the germline V gene. The CDR3 runs 14 residues. The CDR3 sequence: CAIRESRTTYEQYF. The CDR3 DNA follows: TGTGCCATCAGGGAAAGCAGGACTACCTACGAGCAGTACTTC.

Here the CDR3 reads CASSLKGDRGLFEKLFF. The CDR3 DNA reads TGCGCCAGCAGCCTGAAGGGAGACAGGGGGCTTTTTGAAAAACTGTTTTTT. This rearrangement joins TRBV5-1 to TRBJ1-4, with 10 nucleotides matching TRBD1. The V and J ends lost 4 bases and 7 bases, in that order; junction bases with no gene match: 13. The germline CDR1 and CDR2 sequences are SGHRS and YFSETQ. The CDR3 covers 17 residues.

V usage is TRBV5-4 and J usage is TRBJ2-3; TRBD2 aligns across 11 bases. Trimming removed 4 bases from V and 2 bases from J; junction bases left unmatched: 3. This CDR3 has 15 residues. Germline values: CDR1 SGHNT, CDR2 YYREEE (reference sequence). The DNA for the CDR3 is TGTGCCAGCAGCCCACTAGCGGGGGACACAGATACGCAGTATTTT. Translation: CASSPLAGDTDTQYF.